The clone carrying this T cell receptor (beta chain) has only one observation. This sample was taken from a study of T cell clones after liver transplantation. The CDR3 has 13 amino acids. In germline, CDR1 is MNHEY, CDR2 SMNVEV (reference sequence). V lost 1 base and J lost 3, with 7 bases in between. The assay was immunoSEQ multiplex PCR, and TCRdb's table has in-frame clones only and misses some. The table includes roughly 70,000 clones, roughly 80% detected once. The receptor was derived from a human donor who received a liver transplant. The sequenced sample was CD4+ T cells from blood, obtained before liver transplant. V is TRBV27 and J is TRBJ2-7, with D uncertain. CDR3 DNA: TGTGCCAGCAGTTTATATTATTTCTACGAGCAGTACTTC. This codes for CASSLYYFYEQYF.